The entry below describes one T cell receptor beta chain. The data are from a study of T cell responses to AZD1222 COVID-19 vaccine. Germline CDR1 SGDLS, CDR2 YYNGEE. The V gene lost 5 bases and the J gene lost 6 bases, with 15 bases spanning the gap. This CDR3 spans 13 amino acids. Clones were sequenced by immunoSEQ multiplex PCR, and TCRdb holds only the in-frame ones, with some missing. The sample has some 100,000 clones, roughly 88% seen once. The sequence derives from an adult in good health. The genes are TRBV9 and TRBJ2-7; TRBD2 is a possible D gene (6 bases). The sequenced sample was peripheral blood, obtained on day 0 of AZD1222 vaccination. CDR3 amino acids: CASSGHGGSEQYF. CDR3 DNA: TGTGCCAGCAGTGGACACGGGGGTAGCGAGCAGTACTTC.